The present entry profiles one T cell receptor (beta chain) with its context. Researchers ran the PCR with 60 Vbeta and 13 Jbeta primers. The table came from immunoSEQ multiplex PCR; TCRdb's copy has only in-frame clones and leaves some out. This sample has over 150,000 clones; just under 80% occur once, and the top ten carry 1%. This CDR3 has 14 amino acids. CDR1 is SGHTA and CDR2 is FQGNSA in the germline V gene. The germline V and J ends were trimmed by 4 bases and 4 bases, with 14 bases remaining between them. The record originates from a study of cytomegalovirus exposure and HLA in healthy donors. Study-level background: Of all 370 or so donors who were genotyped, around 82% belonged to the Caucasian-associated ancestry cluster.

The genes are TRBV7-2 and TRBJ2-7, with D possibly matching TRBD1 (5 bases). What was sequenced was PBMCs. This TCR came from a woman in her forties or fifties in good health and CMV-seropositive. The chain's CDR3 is CASSSRRQTYEQYF. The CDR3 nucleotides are TGTGCCAGCAGCTCACGCCGACAGACTTACGAGCAGTACTTC.